This record concerns one T cell receptor (beta chain) sequence. This specimen belongs to a study of T cell responses to AZD1222 COVID-19 vaccine. Sequencing used immunoSEQ multiplex PCR; TCRdb keeps in-frame clones, though not all of them. The sample lists approximately 220,000 clones; 93% were seen once. Germline loops: CDR1 WSHSY, CDR2 SAAADI. This CDR3 is 17 amino acids long. Deletions cut 0 bases from V and 0 bases from J, with 12 bases between. The material was peripheral blood, obtained on day 0 of MenACWY control vaccination. The sequence was collected from an adult in good health. The chain recombines TRBV10-2 with TRBJ1-3; D perhaps matches TRBD1 (6 bases). The CDR3 spells CASSESGAVNSGNTIYF. DNA of the CDR3: TGCGCCAGCAGTGAGTCGGGGGCAGTGAACTCTGGAAACACCATATATTTT.